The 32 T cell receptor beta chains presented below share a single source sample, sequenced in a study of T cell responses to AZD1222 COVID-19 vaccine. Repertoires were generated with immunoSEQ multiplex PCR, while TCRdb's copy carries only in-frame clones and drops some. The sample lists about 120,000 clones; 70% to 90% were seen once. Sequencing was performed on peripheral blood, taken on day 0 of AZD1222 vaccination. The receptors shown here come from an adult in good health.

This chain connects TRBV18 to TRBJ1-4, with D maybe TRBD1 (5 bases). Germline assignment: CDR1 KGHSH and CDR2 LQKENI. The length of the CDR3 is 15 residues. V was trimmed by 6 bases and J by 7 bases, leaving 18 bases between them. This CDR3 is CASSPLGEEGEKLFF. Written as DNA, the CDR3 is TGTGCCAGCTCCCCATTGGGGGAAGAGGGTGAAAAACTGTTTTTT.

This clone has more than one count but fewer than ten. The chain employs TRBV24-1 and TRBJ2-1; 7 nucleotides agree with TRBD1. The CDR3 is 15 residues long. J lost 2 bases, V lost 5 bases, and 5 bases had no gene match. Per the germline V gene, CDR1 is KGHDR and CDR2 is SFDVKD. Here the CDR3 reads CATSGGQTTYNEQFF. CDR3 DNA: TGTGCCACCAGTGGGGGACAGACCACCTACAATGAGCAGTTCTTC.

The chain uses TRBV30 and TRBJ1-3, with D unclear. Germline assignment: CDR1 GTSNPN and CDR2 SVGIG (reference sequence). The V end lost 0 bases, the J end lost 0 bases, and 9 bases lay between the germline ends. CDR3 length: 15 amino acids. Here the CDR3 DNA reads TGTGCCTGGAGTGTAGGGCAGGTCTCTGGAAACACCATATATTTT. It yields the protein CAWSVGQVSGNTIYF.

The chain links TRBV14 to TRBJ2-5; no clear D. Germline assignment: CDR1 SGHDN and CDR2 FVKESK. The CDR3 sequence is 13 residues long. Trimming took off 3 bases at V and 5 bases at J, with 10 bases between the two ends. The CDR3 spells CASSHFRAETQYF. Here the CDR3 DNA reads TGTGCCAGCAGCCACTTTAGGGCCGAGACCCAGTACTTC.

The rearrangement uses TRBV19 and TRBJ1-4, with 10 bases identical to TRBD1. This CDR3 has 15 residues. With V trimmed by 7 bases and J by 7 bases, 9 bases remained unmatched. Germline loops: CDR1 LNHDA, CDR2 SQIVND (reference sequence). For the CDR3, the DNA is TGTGCCAGTACCGTCGACAGGGGGCGCTTTGAAAAACTGTTTTTT. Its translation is CASTVDRGRFEKLFF.

CDR3 amino acids: CASSAADLEETQYF. The CDR3 nucleotides are TGTGCCAGCAGCGCGGCCGACTTGGAAGAGACCCAGTACTTC. V is TRBV9 and J is TRBJ2-5; no clear D. Germline V gene lookup returns CDR1 SGDLS and CDR2 YYNGEE. V was pared by 3 bases and J by 3 bases, with 12 bases between. CDR3 length: 14 amino acids.

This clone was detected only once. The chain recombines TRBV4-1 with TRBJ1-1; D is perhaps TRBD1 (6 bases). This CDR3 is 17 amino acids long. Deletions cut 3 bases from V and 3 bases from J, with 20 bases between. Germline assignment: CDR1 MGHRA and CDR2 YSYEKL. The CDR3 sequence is CASSQRGGWGNHTEAFF. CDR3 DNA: TGCGCCAGCAGCCAGAGAGGGGGATGGGGGAATCACACTGAAGCTTTCTTT.

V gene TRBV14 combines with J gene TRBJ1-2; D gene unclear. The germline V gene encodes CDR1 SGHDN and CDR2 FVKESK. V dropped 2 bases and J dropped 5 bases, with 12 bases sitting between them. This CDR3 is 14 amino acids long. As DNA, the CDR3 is TGTGCCAGCAGCCAAAACCGCCCTTTTTATGGCTACACCTTC. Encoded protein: CASSQNRPFYGYTF.

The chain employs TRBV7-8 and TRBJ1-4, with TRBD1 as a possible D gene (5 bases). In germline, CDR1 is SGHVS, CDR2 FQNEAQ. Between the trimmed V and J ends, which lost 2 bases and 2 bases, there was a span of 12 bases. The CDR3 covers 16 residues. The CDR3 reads CASSLRRRETNEKLFF. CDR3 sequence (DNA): TGTGCCAGCAGCTTAAGGCGCAGGGAGACTAATGAAAAACTGTTTTTT.

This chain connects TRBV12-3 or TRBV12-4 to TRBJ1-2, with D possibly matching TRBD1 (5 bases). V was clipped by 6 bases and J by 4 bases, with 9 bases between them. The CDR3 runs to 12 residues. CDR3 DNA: TGTGCCAGCAGCCTACAGGTCTATGGCTACACCTTC. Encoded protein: CASSLQVYGYTF.

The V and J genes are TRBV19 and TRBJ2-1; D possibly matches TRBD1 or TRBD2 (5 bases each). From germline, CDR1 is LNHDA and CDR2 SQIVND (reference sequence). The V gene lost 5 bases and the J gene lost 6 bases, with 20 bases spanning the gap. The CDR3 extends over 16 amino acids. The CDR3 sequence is CASSLTGTPRANEQFF. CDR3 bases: TGTGCCAGTAGTTTAACCGGGACCCCGAGGGCCAATGAGCAGTTCTTC.

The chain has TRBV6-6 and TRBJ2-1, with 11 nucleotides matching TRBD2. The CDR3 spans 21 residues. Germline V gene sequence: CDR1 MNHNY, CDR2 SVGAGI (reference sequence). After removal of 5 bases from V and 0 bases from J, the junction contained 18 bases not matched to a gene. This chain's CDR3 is CASSGSGSLAGGQSSYNEQFF. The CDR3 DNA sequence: TGTGCCAGCAGTGGATCGGGATCCCTAGCGGGGGGACAAAGCTCCTACAATGAGCAGTTCTTC.

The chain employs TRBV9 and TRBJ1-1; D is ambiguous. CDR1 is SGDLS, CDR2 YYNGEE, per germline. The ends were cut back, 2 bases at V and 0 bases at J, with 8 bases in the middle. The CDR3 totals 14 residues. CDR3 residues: CASSVSLVNTEAFF. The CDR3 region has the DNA TGTGCCAGCAGCGTCAGTCTGGTGAACACTGAAGCTTTCTTT.

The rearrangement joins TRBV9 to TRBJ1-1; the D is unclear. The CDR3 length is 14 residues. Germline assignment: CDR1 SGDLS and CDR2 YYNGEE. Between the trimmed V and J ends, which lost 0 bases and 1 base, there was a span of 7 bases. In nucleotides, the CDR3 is TGTGCCAGCAGCGTAGACCCAGCGAACACTGAAGCTTTCTTT. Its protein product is CASSVDPANTEAFF.

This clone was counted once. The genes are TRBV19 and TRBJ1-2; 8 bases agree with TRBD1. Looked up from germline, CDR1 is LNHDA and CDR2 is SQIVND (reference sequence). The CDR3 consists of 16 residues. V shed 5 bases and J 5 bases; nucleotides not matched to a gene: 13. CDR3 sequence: CASSPWTGSRGYGYTF. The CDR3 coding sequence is TGTGCCAGTAGTCCTTGGACAGGGTCTAGGGGGTATGGCTACACCTTC.

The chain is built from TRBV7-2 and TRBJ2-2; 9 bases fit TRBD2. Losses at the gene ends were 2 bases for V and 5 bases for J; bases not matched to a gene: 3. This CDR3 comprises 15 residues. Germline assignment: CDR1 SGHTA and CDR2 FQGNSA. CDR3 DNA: TGTGCCAGCAGCTTAATGCTAGCGGGAACCGGGGAGCTGTTTTTT. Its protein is CASSLMLAGTGELFF.

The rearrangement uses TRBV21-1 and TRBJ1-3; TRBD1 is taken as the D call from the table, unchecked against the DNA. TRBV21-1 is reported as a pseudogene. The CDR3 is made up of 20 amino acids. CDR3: CASSKCGSITGPLSGNTIYF. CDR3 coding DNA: TGTGCCAGCAGCAAATGCGGTTCGATAACAGGTCCGTTGTCTGGAAACACCATATATTTT.

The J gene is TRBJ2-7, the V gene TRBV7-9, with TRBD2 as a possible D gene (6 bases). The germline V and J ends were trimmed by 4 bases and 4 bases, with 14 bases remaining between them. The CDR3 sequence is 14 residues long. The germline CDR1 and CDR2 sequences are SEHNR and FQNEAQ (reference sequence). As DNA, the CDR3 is TGTGCCAGCAGCTCGGGAGTGGGTCCTTACGAGCAGTACTTC. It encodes CASSSGVGPYEQYF.

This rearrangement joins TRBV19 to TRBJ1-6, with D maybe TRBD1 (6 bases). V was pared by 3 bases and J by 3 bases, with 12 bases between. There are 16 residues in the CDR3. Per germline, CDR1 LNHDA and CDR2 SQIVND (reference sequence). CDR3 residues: CASSIFGRGYNSPLHF. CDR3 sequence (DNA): TGTGCCAGTAGTATCTTCGGCAGGGGCTATAATTCACCCCTCCACTTT.

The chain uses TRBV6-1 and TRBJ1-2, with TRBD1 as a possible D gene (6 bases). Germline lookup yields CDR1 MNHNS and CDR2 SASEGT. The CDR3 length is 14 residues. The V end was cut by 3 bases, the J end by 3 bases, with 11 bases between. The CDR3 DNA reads TGTGCCAGCAGTGATACAGGGTTAGACTATGGCTACACCTTC. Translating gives CASSDTGLDYGYTF.

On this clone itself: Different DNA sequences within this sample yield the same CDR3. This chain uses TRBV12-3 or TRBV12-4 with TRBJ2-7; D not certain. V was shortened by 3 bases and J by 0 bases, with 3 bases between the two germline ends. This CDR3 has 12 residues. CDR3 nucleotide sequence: TGTGCCAGCAGTTTGGTCTCCTACGAGCAGTACTTC. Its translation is CASSLVSYEQYF.

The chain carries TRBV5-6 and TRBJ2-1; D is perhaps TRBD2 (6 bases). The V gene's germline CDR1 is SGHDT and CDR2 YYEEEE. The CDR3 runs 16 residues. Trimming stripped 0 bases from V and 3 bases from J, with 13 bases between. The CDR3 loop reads CASSLVAGRYYNEQFF. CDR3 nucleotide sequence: TGTGCCAGCAGCTTGGTGGCCGGGAGATACTACAATGAGCAGTTCTTC.

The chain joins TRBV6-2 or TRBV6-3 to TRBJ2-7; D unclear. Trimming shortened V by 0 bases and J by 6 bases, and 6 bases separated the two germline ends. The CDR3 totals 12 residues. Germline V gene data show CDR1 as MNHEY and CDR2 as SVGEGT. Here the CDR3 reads CASSYSGLEQYF. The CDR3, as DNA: TGTGCCAGCAGTTACTCAGGTCTCGAGCAGTACTTC.

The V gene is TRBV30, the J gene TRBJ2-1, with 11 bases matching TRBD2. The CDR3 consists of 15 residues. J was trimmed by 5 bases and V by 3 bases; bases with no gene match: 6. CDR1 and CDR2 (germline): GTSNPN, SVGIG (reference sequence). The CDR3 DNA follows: TGTGCCTGGAGAGGGACTAGCGGACGGCACAATGAGCAGTTCTTC. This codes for CAWRGTSGRHNEQFF.

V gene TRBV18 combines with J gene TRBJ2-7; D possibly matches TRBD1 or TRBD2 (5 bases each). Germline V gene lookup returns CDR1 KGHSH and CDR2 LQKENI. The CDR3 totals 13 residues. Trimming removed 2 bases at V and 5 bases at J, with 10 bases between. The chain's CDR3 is CASSPSGRNEQYF. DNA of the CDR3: TGTGCCAGCTCACCATCGGGGCGTAACGAGCAGTACTTC.

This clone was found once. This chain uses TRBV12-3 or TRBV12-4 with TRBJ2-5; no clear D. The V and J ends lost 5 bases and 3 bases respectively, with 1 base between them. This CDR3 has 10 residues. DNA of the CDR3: TGTGCCAGCAGTGAAGAGACCCAGTACTTC. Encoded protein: CASSEETQYF.

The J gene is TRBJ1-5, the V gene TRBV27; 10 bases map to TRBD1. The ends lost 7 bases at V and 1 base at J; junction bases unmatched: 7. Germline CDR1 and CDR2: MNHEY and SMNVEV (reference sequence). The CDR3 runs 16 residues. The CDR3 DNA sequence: TGTGCCAGCACTCCGGGACAGGGGCGGAGCAATCAGCCCCAGCATTTT. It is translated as CASTPGQGRSNQPQHF.

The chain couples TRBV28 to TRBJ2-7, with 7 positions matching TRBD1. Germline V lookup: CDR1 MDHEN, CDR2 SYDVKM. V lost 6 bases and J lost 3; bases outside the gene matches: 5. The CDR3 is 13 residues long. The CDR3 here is CASRPGTVYEQYF. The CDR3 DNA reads TGTGCCAGCAGGCCTGGGACAGTCTACGAGCAGTACTTC.

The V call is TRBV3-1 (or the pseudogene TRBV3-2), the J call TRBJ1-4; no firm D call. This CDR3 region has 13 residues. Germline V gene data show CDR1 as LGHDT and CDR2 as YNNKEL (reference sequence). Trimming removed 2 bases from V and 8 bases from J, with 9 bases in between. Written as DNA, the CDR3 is TGTGCCAGCAGCCAATGGGAGGCAGAAAAACTGTTTTTT. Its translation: CASSQWEAEKLFF.

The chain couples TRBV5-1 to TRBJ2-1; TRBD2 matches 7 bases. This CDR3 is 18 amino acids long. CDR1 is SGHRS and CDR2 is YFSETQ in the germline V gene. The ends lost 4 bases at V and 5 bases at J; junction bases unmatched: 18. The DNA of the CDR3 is TGCGCCAGCAGCCACCAGAGGGACTACCCTGGGGTACACAATGAGCAGTTCTTC. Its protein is CASSHQRDYPGVHNEQFF.

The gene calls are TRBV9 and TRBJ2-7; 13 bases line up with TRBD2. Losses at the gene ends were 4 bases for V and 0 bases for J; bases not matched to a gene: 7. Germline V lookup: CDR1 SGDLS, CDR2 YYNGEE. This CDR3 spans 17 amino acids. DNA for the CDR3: TGTGCCAGCAGCCGAGGGACTAGCGGGGCGAGCTCCTACGAGCAGTACTTC. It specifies CASSRGTSGASSYEQYF.

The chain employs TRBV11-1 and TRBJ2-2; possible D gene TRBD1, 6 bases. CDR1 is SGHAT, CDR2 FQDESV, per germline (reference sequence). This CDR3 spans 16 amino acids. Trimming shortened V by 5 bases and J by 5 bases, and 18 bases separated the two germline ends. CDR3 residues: CASSTEGGTRTGELFF. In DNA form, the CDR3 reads TGTGCCAGCAGCACGGAAGGGGGAACCAGGACCGGGGAGCTGTTTTTT.